This is a list of T cell receptor beta chains from one sample in a study of blood T cell repertoires in COVID-19. Data came from immunoSEQ multiplex PCR; TCRdb stores just in-frame clones and leaves some out. Of tens of thousands of clones in the sample, more than 65% were seen once. Sequencing was carried out using peripheral blood. Receptor source: a man at least 80 years old with COVID-19, enrolled during active disease. Both conserved end residues are part of each CDR3. The order of the fields is clone size, V gene, D gene, J gene, CDR3 protein, CDR3 DNA. The D gene is left open where the match is weak. Rows give clone size only sometimes, using once, few, many, or a class for an expanded clone.

-	TRBV19	-	TRBJ1-5	CASSIGGNQPQHF	TGTGCCAGTAGTATAGGAGGCAATCAGCCCCAGCATTTT
-	TRBV7-2	TRBD1	TRBJ2-7	CASSLPRGQMKQYF	TGTGCCAGCAGCTTACCCAGGGGACAGATGAAGCAGTACTTC
-	TRBV20-1	-	TRBJ2-5	CSADIQETQYF	TGCAGTGCCGACATCCAAGAGACCCAGTACTTC
few	TRBV6-5	-	TRBJ2-7	CASRSDGEQYF	TGTGCCAGCAGGAGCGACGGCGAGCAGTACTTC
-	TRBV19	TRBD1	TRBJ1-2	CASTRDRDGYTF	TGTGCCAGTACCCGGGACAGGGACGGCTACACCTTC
once	TRBV5-5	-	TRBJ2-1	CASSLYFQGSSYNEQFF	TGTGCCAGCAGCTTGTATTTCCAGGGGAGCTCCTACAATGAGCAGTTCTTC
-	TRBV7-7	-	TRBJ2-2	CASSLAYSGAGELFF	TGTGCCAGCAGCTTAGCGTACAGCGGAGCCGGGGAGCTGTTTTTT
-	TRBV24-1	TRBD2	TRBJ2-1	CATSDLASGPWYEQFF	TGTGCCACCAGTGATTTGGCTAGCGGGCCCTGGTATGAGCAGTTCTTC
-	TRBV19	TRBD2	TRBJ2-6	CASSPGGAGANVLTF	TGTGCCAGTAGCCCCGGGGGGGCTGGGGCCAACGTCCTGACTTTC
-	TRBV5-6	TRBD1	TRBJ2-1	CASSGPEGAAYNEQFF	TGTGCCAGCAGCGGTCCCGAGGGGGCCGCCTACAATGAGCAGTTCTTC
-	TRBV24-1	-	TRBJ1-5	CATRGGEEQPQHF	TGTGCCACCCGTGGAGGGGAGGAACAGCCCCAGCATTTT
-	TRBV18	-	TRBJ2-1	CATTQGSGGEQFF	TGTGCCACCACACAGGGGAGCGGGGGTGAGCAGTTCTTC